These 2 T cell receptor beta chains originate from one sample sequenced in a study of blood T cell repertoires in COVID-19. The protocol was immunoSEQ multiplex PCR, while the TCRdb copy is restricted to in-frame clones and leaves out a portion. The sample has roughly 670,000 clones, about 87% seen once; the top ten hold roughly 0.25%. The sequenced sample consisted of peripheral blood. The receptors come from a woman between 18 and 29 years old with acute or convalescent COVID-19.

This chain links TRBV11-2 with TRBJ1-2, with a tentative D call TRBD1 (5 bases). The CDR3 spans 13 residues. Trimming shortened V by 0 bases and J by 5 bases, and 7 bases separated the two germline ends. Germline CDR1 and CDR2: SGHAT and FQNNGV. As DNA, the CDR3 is TGTGCCAGCAGCTTAGATGGGGGGTATGGCTACACCTTC. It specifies CASSLDGGYGYTF.

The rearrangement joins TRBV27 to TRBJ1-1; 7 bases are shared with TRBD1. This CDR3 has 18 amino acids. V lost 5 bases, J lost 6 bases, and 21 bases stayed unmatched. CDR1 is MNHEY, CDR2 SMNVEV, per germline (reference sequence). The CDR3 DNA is TGTGCCAGCAGTCCGAACCCTGGAACGACAGGGATTTATTCTGAAGCTTTCTTT. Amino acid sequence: CASSPNPGTTGIYSEAFF.